The 20 T cell receptor beta chains listed next were all sequenced from one sample in a study of T-cell memory formation after mild COVID-19. TCRdb re-analysed the 5' RACE reads in MiXCR, keeping a single row per CDR3 protein. The profile shows 100,000 to 150,000 distinct CDR3 sequences, about 16% of them singletons. Sequencing was done on a sample of PBMCs or a T cell subset sorted from them (not recorded which). The receptors here all came from an adult woman who had mild COVID-19 (a few samples of this study predate the infection). Cell type and time point are not known.

The V and J genes are TRBV7-2 and TRBJ2-1, with 9 nucleotides matching TRBD2. Per germline, CDR1 SGHTA and CDR2 FQGNSA. V lost 5 bases and J lost 9; bases outside the gene matches: 8. The CDR3 length is 14 residues. The chain's CDR3 is CASSTGTSIAEQFF. CDR3 nucleotide sequence: TGTGCCAGCAGCACCGGGACTAGCATCGCTGAGCAGTTCTTC.

Only a few counts were recorded for this clonotype. V gene TRBV3-1 combines with J gene TRBJ2-7; D is unresolved. Germline CDR1 LGHDT, CDR2 YNNKEL (reference sequence). CDR3 length: 11 residues. Trimming left V 2 bases short and J 7 bases short, with 6 bases between. CDR3 bases: TGTGCCAGCAGCCAAATTGGGGAGCAGTACTTC. Protein product: CASSQIGEQYF.

This clonotype has only a few counts. The chain recombines TRBV9 with TRBJ2-4; 9 nucleotides line up with TRBD1. The ends lost 3 bases at V and 6 bases at J; junction bases unmatched: 4. The CDR3 has 14 residues. CDR1 and CDR2 (germline): SGDLS, YYNGEE. The CDR3 loop reads CASSGTGGGNIQYF. The DNA of the CDR3 is TGTGCCAGCAGCGGAACAGGGGGCGGAAACATTCAGTACTTC.

This clonotype was seen more than once but under ten times. The chain links TRBV24-1 to TRBJ1-5, with TRBD1 identical over 8 bases. Germline values: CDR1 KGHDR, CDR2 SFDVKD. J was trimmed by 1 base and V by 3 bases; bases with no gene match: 7. The CDR3 covers 17 residues. The CDR3 is CATSDTGQGPSNQPQHF. The CDR3 DNA reads as TGTGCCACCAGTGATACCGGACAGGGCCCAAGCAATCAGCCCCAGCATTTT.

This clonotype occurred a few times. The rearrangement joins TRBV27 to TRBJ2-1; 13 bases align to TRBD2. The V gene end was trimmed by 6 bases and the J gene end by 9 bases; junction bases not matched to a gene: 8. The CDR3 consists of 15 residues. Germline CDR1 reads MNHEY; CDR2 reads SMNVEV (reference sequence). In DNA, the CDR3 is TGTGCCAGCAGACCAGGGACTAGCGGGAACTCTGAGCAGTTCTTC. It is translated as CASRPGTSGNSEQFF.

This chain links TRBV5-1 with TRBJ2-7, with D tentatively TRBD1 (6 bases). CDR3 size: 14 residues. Trimming removed 4 bases at V and 2 bases at J, with 13 bases between. From germline, CDR1 is SGHRS and CDR2 YFSETQ. CDR3 coding DNA: TGCGCCAGCAGCGATACAGGGAACCCCTACGAGCAGTACTTC. Protein product: CASSDTGNPYEQYF. The variable domain in full, completed from reference TRBV5-1 and TRBJ2-7, reads KAGVTQTPRYLIKTRGQQVTLSCSPISGHRSVSWYQQTPGQGLQFLFEYFSETQRNKGNFPGRFSGRQFSNSRSEMNVSTLELGDSALYLCASSDTGNPYEQYFGPGTRLTVT.

The chain recombines TRBV4-1 with TRBJ2-2; D may be TRBD1 or TRBD2 (5 bases each). Deletions cut 4 bases from V and 0 bases from J, with 15 bases between. Germline V CDR1 and CDR2: MGHRA, YSYEKL. This CDR3 is 17 amino acids long. The CDR3 is CASSLYPGTSNTGELFF. Written as DNA, the CDR3 is TGCGCCAGCAGCCTATATCCCGGGACCTCGAACACCGGGGAGCTGTTTTTT.

The CDR3 region is CASSRNLYQETQYF. The CDR3 DNA is TGTGCCAGCTCACGAAACCTCTACCAAGAGACCCAGTACTTC. The V gene is TRBV18, the J gene TRBJ2-5; D uncertain. Germline V gene lookup returns CDR1 KGHSH and CDR2 LQKENI. The CDR3 totals 14 residues. The V end lost 4 bases, the J end lost 0 bases, and 9 bases lay between the germline ends.

This clonotype showed up just a few times. The chain carries TRBV11-3 and TRBJ1-1; a weak D match, TRBD1 (5 bases). There are 18 residues in the CDR3. Germline CDR1 is SGHNT and CDR2 is YENEEA. Trimming removed 5 bases from V and 1 base from J, with 23 bases in between. CDR3 residues: CASSRPRGGAGANTEAFF. The DNA for the CDR3 is TGTGCCAGCAGCAGACCCCGGGGGGGAGCAGGTGCGAACACTGAAGCTTTCTTT.

The chain links TRBV3-1 to TRBJ1-2; TRBD1 matches at 7 bases. CDR3 length: 13 residues. Trimming removed 4 bases from V and 4 bases from J; junction bases left unmatched: 3. Germline V gene sequence: CDR1 LGHDT, CDR2 YNNKEL (reference sequence). CDR3 sequence reads: CASSPDRSYGYTF. The CDR3 coding sequence is TGTGCCAGCAGCCCGGACAGGAGCTATGGCTACACCTTC.

This clonotype was counted between two and nine times. The chain has TRBV5-1 and TRBJ1-2; a weak D match, TRBD1 (5 bases). This CDR3 is 14 amino acids long. Germline V lookup: CDR1 SGHRS, CDR2 YFSETQ. V lost 0 bases to trimming and J lost 4 bases, with 10 bases between them. The CDR3 sequence: CASSLGQGPYGYTF. For the CDR3, the DNA is TGCGCCAGCAGCTTGGGGCAGGGACCCTATGGCTACACCTTC.

This clonotype was detected only a few times. V gene TRBV6-5 combines with J gene TRBJ2-6, with 7 bases aligning to TRBD1. V shed 0 bases, J shed 0 bases, and the junction held 11 bases outside the gene matches. The germline V gene has CDR1 MNHEY and CDR2 SVGAGI. The CDR3 is 20 amino acids. CDR3 region: CASSYSRGQGSSSGANVLTF. The CDR3 nucleotides are TGTGCCAGCAGTTACTCGAGGGGGCAGGGAAGCTCCTCTGGGGCCAACGTCCTGACTTTC.

CDR3 in amino acids: CASSLVGTGVDEQYF. For the CDR3, the DNA is TGTGCCAGCAGTTTAGTCGGGACAGGGGTAGACGAGCAGTACTTC. The chain uses TRBV12-3 or TRBV12-4 and TRBJ2-7; 10 nucleotides agree with TRBD1. The CDR3 totals 15 residues. V was clipped by 1 base and J by 5 bases; unmatched bases: 5.

This sequence joins TRBV24-1 and TRBJ2-1; D is undetermined. The germline CDR1 and CDR2 sequences are KGHDR and SFDVKD. Trimming took 9 bases from V and 1 from J, leaving 9 bases between them. CDR3 length: 13 amino acids. The CDR3 is CATESASYNEQFF. CDR3 DNA: TGTGCCACCGAGAGCGCGTCCTACAATGAGCAGTTCTTC.

The chain combines TRBV4-2 with TRBJ2-1; D is tentatively TRBD1 or TRBD2 (6 bases each). Germline V lookup: CDR1 LGHNA, CDR2 YNFKEQ. This CDR3 comprises 15 residues. The V end lost 0 bases, the J end lost 5 bases, and 11 bases lay between the germline ends. In DNA form, the CDR3 reads TGTGCCAGCAGCCAAGACAGGGGACTTAACAATGAGCAGTTCTTC. This codes for CASSQDRGLNNEQFF.

The genes are TRBV12-3 or TRBV12-4 and TRBJ2-5; D may correspond to TRBD1 or TRBD2 (5 bases each). This CDR3 region has 13 residues. The V and J ends lost 6 bases and 5 bases respectively, with 13 bases between them. Written as DNA, the CDR3 is TGTGCCAGCAGATCACTAGGGACGGAGACCCAGTACTTC. Protein sequence: CASRSLGTETQYF.

The rearrangement links TRBV24-1 to TRBJ2-1; TRBD2 might be the D (6 bases). The germline V and J ends were trimmed by 2 bases and 0 bases, with 10 bases remaining between them. Germline assignment: CDR1 KGHDR and CDR2 SFDVKD. The CDR3 is 16 residues long. CDR3 sequence (DNA): TGTGCCACCAGTGATTCGGGACTGAGCTCCTACAATGAGCAGTTCTTC. It is translated as CATSDSGLSSYNEQFF.

This clonotype has more than one count but fewer than ten. The junction departs from germline at one end; a sequencing error may be responsible. The rearrangement joins TRBV19 to TRBJ1-3; D is unresolved. The CDR3 runs to 14 residues. Germline lookup yields CDR1 LNHDA and CDR2 SQIVND (reference sequence). The CDR3 DNA is TGTGCCAGTAGTATAGAGGCGGGATCTGCTCTCGGCGGATTT. It codes for CASSIEAGSALGGF.

The gene calls are TRBV7-9 and TRBJ1-1; D gene unclear. The CDR3 contains 14 residues. Germline assignment: CDR1 SEHNR and CDR2 FQNEAQ (reference sequence). V lost 3 bases and J lost 0, with 8 bases in between. CDR3 loop: CASSLEAMNTEAFF. The CDR3 DNA follows: TGTGCCAGCAGCTTGGAGGCCATGAACACTGAAGCTTTCTTT.

This chain uses TRBV7-9 with TRBJ2-1; 12 bases align to TRBD2. This CDR3 is built from 16 residues. Per germline, CDR1 SEHNR and CDR2 FQNEAQ (reference sequence). Unmatched junction bases numbered 6, after V lost 4 bases and J lost 5 bases. The DNA of the CDR3 is TGTGCCAGCAGCTCCATGGGACTAGCGGGCGACAATGAGCAGTTCTTC. This encodes CASSSMGLAGDNEQFF.